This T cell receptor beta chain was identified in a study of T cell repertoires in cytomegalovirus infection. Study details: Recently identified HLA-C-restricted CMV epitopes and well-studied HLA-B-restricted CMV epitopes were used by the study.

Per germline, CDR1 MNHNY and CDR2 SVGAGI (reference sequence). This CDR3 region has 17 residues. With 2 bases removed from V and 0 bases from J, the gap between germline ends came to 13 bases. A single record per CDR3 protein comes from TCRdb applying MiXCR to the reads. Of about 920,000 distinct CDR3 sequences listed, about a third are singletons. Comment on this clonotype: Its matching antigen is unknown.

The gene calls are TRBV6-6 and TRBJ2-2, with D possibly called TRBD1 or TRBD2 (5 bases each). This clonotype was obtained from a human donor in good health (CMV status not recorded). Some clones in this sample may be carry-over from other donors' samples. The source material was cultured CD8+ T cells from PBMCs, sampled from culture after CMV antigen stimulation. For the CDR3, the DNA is TGTGCCAGCAGTTACCCCCTGGGGGTACCGAACACCGGGGAGCTGTTTTTT. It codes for CASSYPLGVPNTGELFF.